These 24 T cell receptor beta chains share one sample of origin, sequenced in a study of T-cell memory formation after mild COVID-19 (dated by TCRdb to about 2021). The library was generated by 5' RACE. Reads for this sample came from an Illumina NovaSeq 6000. Using fastp at Q25 and MiXCR, TCRdb reprocessed the public reads and kept productive beta chains. CDR3 protein sequences are deduplicated, and each keeps its most common genes and DNA. The sample has approximately 200,000 distinct CDR3 sequences on record, 16% of them singletons. About 2.1% of the sample comes from the top ten. The sample taken for sequencing was PBMCs or a T cell subset sorted from them (not recorded which). Receptor source: an adult woman who had mild COVID-19 (a few samples of this study predate the infection). The sample titles of this study are shuffled in the database, so cell type and time point are left out; the donor was told from shared clones.

In its sample, this clonotype was seen a few times. The chain joins TRBV6-5 to TRBJ2-7, with 7 bases lining up with TRBD1. The V and J ends lost 5 bases and 1 base, in that order; junction bases with no gene match: 8. The length of the CDR3 is 15 residues. The V gene's germline CDR1 is MNHEY and CDR2 SVGAGI. The CDR3 coding sequence is TGTGCCAGCAGTCGTAGGGGGCCCGTTTCCTACGAGCAGTACTTC. Encoded protein: CASSRRGPVSYEQYF.

In its sample, this clonotype was seen a few times. The chain recombines TRBV7-2 with TRBJ2-7; 9 bases are a match to TRBD2. Unmatched junction bases numbered 2, after V lost 0 bases and J lost 2 bases. CDR3 size: 15 residues. Per germline, CDR1 SGHTA and CDR2 FQGNSA. This chain's CDR3 is CASSLAAGGTYEQYF. CDR3 nucleotide sequence: TGTGCCAGCAGCTTAGCAGCGGGAGGCACCTACGAGCAGTACTTC. Full variable domain (outside the CDR3, taken from reference TRBV7-2 and TRBJ2-7): GAGVSQSPSNKVTEKGKDVELRCDPISGHTALYWYRQSLGQGLEFLIYFQGNSAPDKSGLPSDRFSAERTGGSVSTLTIQRTQQEDSAVYLCASSLAAGGTYEQYFGPGTRLTVT.

The V call is TRBV2, the J call TRBJ2-7, with D unclear. The CDR3 consists of 12 residues. Germline loops: CDR1 SNHLY, CDR2 FYNNEI. Trimming stripped 3 bases from V and 2 bases from J, with 5 bases between. CDR3 DNA: TGTGCCAGCAGTGACAGAGCCTACGAGCAGTACTTC. Translation: CASSDRAYEQYF.

This clonotype has more than one count but fewer than ten. The V gene is TRBV20-1, the J gene TRBJ2-7; D might be TRBD1 (5 bases). CDR1 is DFQATT, CDR2 SNEGSKA, per germline (reference sequence). The CDR3 contains 14 residues. Deletions cut 3 bases from V and 4 bases from J, with 16 bases between. The DNA of the CDR3 is TGCAGTGCTAGCGCAAGGGGATTGAGTTACGAGCAGTACTTC. This gives the protein CSASARGLSYEQYF.

The chain combines TRBV5-8 with TRBJ2-7; D might be TRBD2 (6 bases). Germline-derived CDR1 and CDR2 are SGHTS and YDEGEE. The CDR3 covers 16 residues. V lost 2 bases to trimming and J lost 3 bases, with 18 bases between them. CDR3 loop: CASSFRDSRRGYEQYF. CDR3 bases: TGTGCCAGCAGCTTTCGGGACTCCCGTAGGGGCTACGAGCAGTACTTC. The full variable domain, with the rest looked up from reference TRBV5-8 and TRBJ2-7, is EAGVTQSPTHLIKTRGQQATLRCSPISGHTSVYWYQQALGLGLQFLLWYDEGEERNRGNFPPRFSGRQFPNYSSELNVNALELEDSALYLCASSFRDSRRGYEQYFGPGTRLTVT.

This sequence joins TRBV5-4 and TRBJ1-1, with 9 nucleotides matching TRBD1. V trimming: 3 bases; J trimming: 0 bases; junction bases outside the gene matches: 9. The germline gives CDR1 SGHNT, CDR2 YYREEE (reference sequence). The length of the CDR3 is 17 residues. As DNA, the CDR3 is TGTGCCAGCAGCTCCCTACAGGGGGCTCGACTGAACACTGAAGCTTTCTTT. It translates to CASSSLQGARLNTEAFF.

This clonotype was seen a handful of times. The chain uses TRBV29-1 and TRBJ1-5; D unresolved. The CDR3 runs 13 residues. Trimming left V 4 bases short and J 6 bases short, with 13 bases between. The V gene's germline CDR1 is SQVTM and CDR2 ANQGSEA. CDR3 protein: CSVGPTLGQPQHF. The CDR3 DNA follows: TGCAGCGTTGGACCTACATTGGGTCAGCCCCAGCATTTT.

The chain uses TRBV7-2 and TRBJ2-4; D remains unclear. Trimming cost V 1 base and J 8 bases, with 12 bases left between them. The CDR3 runs 14 residues. Germline CDR1 and CDR2: SGHTA and FQGNSA. The CDR3 spells CASSLGPQEDIQYF. CDR3 DNA sequence: TGTGCCAGCAGCTTAGGCCCTCAAGAAGACATTCAGTACTTC.

The V gene is TRBV20-1, the J gene TRBJ2-1, with unresolved D. This CDR3 is built from 11 residues. CDR1 and CDR2 from the germline V gene are DFQATT and SNEGSKA (reference sequence). The V gene lost 7 bases and the J gene lost 7 bases, with 11 bases spanning the gap. In DNA form, the CDR3 reads TGCAGTGGTCGACTCCGGAATGAGCAGTTCTTC. Protein product: CSGRLRNEQFF.

Only a few counts were recorded for this clonotype. The chain joins TRBV5-1 to TRBJ1-1; D may be TRBD1 (6 bases). Trimming removed 0 bases from V and 4 bases from J, with 16 bases in between. The CDR3 consists of 16 residues. Germline CDR1 SGHRS, CDR2 YFSETQ. CDR3: CASSLARGRGGTEAFF. In DNA form, the CDR3 reads TGCGCCAGCAGCTTGGCCCGGGGGCGAGGTGGCACTGAAGCTTTCTTT.

The chain combines TRBV5-1 with TRBJ2-5, with D perhaps being TRBD1 or TRBD2 (6 bases each). CDR1 and CDR2 from the germline V gene are SGHRS and YFSETQ. V was shortened by 0 bases and J by 5 bases, with 14 bases between the two germline ends. The CDR3 runs 15 residues. The CDR3, as DNA: TGCGCCAGCAGCTTGGTGACGGGGGCCGGGGAGACCCAGTACTTC. This translates into CASSLVTGAGETQYF.

This clonotype came up a few times. The rearrangement links TRBV3-1 to TRBJ2-7; the match to TRBD1 covers 7 bases. Germline lookup yields CDR1 LGHDT and CDR2 YNNKEL (reference sequence). With V trimmed by 4 bases and J by 3 bases, 9 bases remained unmatched. This CDR3 comprises 15 residues. CDR3 residues: CASSPTGTALYEQYF. DNA of the CDR3: TGTGCCAGCAGCCCAACCGGGACAGCACTCTACGAGCAGTACTTC.

This clonotype came up a few times. The J gene is TRBJ1-5, the V gene TRBV18, with 11 bases lining up with TRBD1. The CDR3 contains 17 residues. Germline V gene lookup returns CDR1 KGHSH and CDR2 LQKENI. Trimming took 3 bases from V and 1 from J; bases not matched to a gene: 5. CDR3 DNA sequence: TGTGCCAGCTCACCTCCTGGACAGGGGGCGAGCAATCAGCCCCAGCATTTT. As protein: CASSPPGQGASNQPQHF. Using reference TRBV18 and TRBJ1-5 for the parts outside the CDR3, the full variable domain is NAGVMQNPRHLVRRRGQEARLRCSPMKGHSHVYWYRQLPEEGLKFMVYLQKENIIDESGMPKERFSAEFPKEGPSILRIQQVVRGDSAAYFCASSPPGQGASNQPQHFGDGTRLSIL.

The chain employs TRBV29-1 and TRBJ1-5; D is perhaps TRBD1 (5 bases). V was clipped by 4 bases and J by 1 base, with 11 bases between them. Germline CDR1 SQVTM, CDR2 ANQGSEA. This CDR3 is built from 14 residues. CDR3 residues: CSVGAGTSNQPQHF. The CDR3 coding sequence is TGCAGCGTTGGGGCAGGGACCAGCAATCAGCCCCAGCATTTT.

This clonotype was seen a handful of times. The chain has TRBV6-2 or TRBV6-3 and TRBJ2-1, with 7 nucleotides matching TRBD2. The germline CDR1 and CDR2 sequences are MNHEY and SVGEGT. The CDR3 runs to 18 residues. V was pared by 2 bases and J by 7 bases, with 17 bases of the junction left unmatched. CDR3 residues: CASSYKGPAGLTWNEQFF. The CDR3, as DNA: TGTGCCAGCAGTTACAAGGGGCCAGCGGGATTGACTTGGAATGAGCAGTTCTTC.

V and J are TRBV6-5 and TRBJ1-1; D may be TRBD1 (5 bases). Germline lookup yields CDR1 MNHEY and CDR2 SVGAGI. This CDR3 spans 17 amino acids. The germline V and J ends were trimmed by 10 bases and 5 bases, with 29 bases remaining between them. CDR3 amino acids: CATRGPHGRGFGTEAFF. The CDR3 DNA follows: TGTGCCACCCGGGGACCCCACGGGAGGGGATTCGGTACTGAAGCTTTCTTT.

This clonotype was counted a few times. The chain couples TRBV3-1 to TRBJ1-2; D is unresolved. The CDR3 loop spans 14 amino acids. CDR1 LGHDT and CDR2 YNNKEL come from the germline V gene (reference sequence). The V gene lost 2 bases and the J gene lost 4 bases, with 11 bases spanning the gap. In DNA form, the CDR3 reads TGTGCCAGCAGCCAACGAGGGCAGCTCTATGGCTACACCTTC. It encodes CASSQRGQLYGYTF.

The chain uses TRBV12-3 or TRBV12-4 and TRBJ1-2, with D uncertain. V shed 3 bases and J shed 2 bases, with 7 bases lying between them. This CDR3 region has 13 residues. The CDR3, as DNA: TGTGCCAGCAGTTTCGAGGGAAACTATGGCTACACCTTC. Translation: CASSFEGNYGYTF.

The table lists this clonotype with many counts. The rearrangement links TRBV12-3 or TRBV12-4 to TRBJ2-7; 8 bases match TRBD2. Germline trimming cut 6 bases from V and 4 bases from J; bases unmatched to any gene: 11. This CDR3 region has 15 residues. The CDR3 sequence: CASSFAGGARYEQYF. The CDR3 DNA follows: TGTGCCAGCAGCTTTGCCGGGGGGGCACGTTACGAGCAGTACTTC.

The sample holds a few counts of this clonotype. The chain carries TRBV7-3 and TRBJ2-2, with D perhaps assigned TRBD1 or TRBD2 (5 bases each). V shed 6 bases and J shed 2 bases, with 13 bases lying between them. Germline V CDR1 and CDR2: SGHTA, FQGTGA. The CDR3 is made up of 15 amino acids. CDR3 region: CASSSSGTNTGELFF. The CDR3, as DNA: TGTGCCAGCAGTTCATCCGGGACCAACACCGGGGAGCTGTTTTTT.

This clonotype has a handful of counts. J is TRBJ1-2 and V is TRBV7-2; 8 bases are a match to TRBD1. The CDR3 spans 17 residues. V was clipped by 2 bases and J by 5 bases; unmatched bases: 13. Germline CDR1 is SGHTA and CDR2 is FQGNSA. The CDR3 here is CASSLPTLRDRSYGYTF. The DNA for the CDR3 is TGTGCCAGCAGCTTACCCACTCTCCGGGACAGGTCATATGGCTACACCTTC. Variable domain in full (rest from reference TRBV7-2 and TRBJ1-2): GAGVSQSPSNKVTEKGKDVELRCDPISGHTALYWYRQSLGQGLEFLIYFQGNSAPDKSGLPSDRFSAERTGGSVSTLTIQRTQQEDSAVYLCASSLPTLRDRSYGYTFGSGTRLTVV.

The chain employs TRBV2 and TRBJ2-3, with D unclear. V lost 6 bases and J lost 6, with 7 bases in between. Germline CDR1 is SNHLY and CDR2 is FYNNEI. The CDR3 consists of 11 residues. CDR3 amino acids: CASREMDTQYF. CDR3 in DNA: TGTGCCAGCAGAGAGATGGATACGCAGTATTTT.

The sample holds a few counts of this clonotype. The gene calls are TRBV2 and TRBJ1-1; D is undetermined. This CDR3 contains 12 residues. In germline, CDR1 is SNHLY, CDR2 FYNNEI. Trimming took off 5 bases at V and 1 base at J, with 5 bases between the two ends. As DNA, the CDR3 is TGTGCCAGCAGTAACACGAACACTGAAGCTTTCTTT. This gives the protein CASSNTNTEAFF.

DNA of the CDR3: TGTGCCAGCATGGGGGATAATAATTCACCCCTCCACTTT. Residues: CASMGDNNSPLHF. The V gene is TRBV28, the J gene TRBJ1-6, with D possibly being TRBD1 (5 bases). In germline, CDR1 is MDHEN, CDR2 SYDVKM. The CDR3 spans 13 residues. Deletions cut 7 bases from V and 5 bases from J, with 9 bases between.